The entry below gives a single T cell receptor (beta chain) sequence along with its context. This sample is part of a study of blood T cell repertoires in COVID-19. The data were produced by immunoSEQ multiplex PCR, yet TCRdb's version contains in-frame clones alone and is incomplete. The sample lists around 250,000 clones; around 80% were seen once. Participant age was roughly 18 to 95 years, and participants resided in about 25 US areas. Cohort 3 donors counted as recovered after two negative PCRs, clearance, or resolved symptoms. CDR3 size: 14 residues. The germline V gene has CDR1 MDHEN and CDR2 SYDVKM. Between the trimmed V and J ends, which lost 8 bases and 2 bases, there was a span of 15 bases.

This chain uses TRBV28 with TRBJ2-5; a possible D gene is TRBD2 (6 bases). This TCR was recovered from a man aged 35 to 55 who had recovered from COVID-19. What was sequenced was PBMCs or T cells enriched from blood (not recorded which). CDR3 loop: CASSWGDTQETQYF. As DNA, the CDR3 is TGTGCCAGCTCTTGGGGGGATACTCAAGAGACCCAGTACTTC.